This T cell receptor beta chain was sequenced for a study of T cells in Graves' hyperthyroidism and ophthalmopathy (dated by TCRdb to between 2017 and 2020). Background on the whole study: Peripheral blood samples were taken at the time of initial diagnosis, prior to any treatment. The paper reports TCR Vbeta CDR3 sequencing of some 140 peripheral blood samples: around 41 ophthalmopathy, 75 to 80 hyperthyroidism and around 17 progressor patients. The roughly 100 discovery patients were randomly divided into training and test sets at a 7:3 ratio. Prospective prediction of ophthalmopathy was tested in an independent validation cohort of 18 to 20 hyperthyroidism patients and some 17 patients who later progressed to ophthalmopathy. To identify distinguishing TCR V-J signatures, a discovery cohort of around 100 patients was used, comprising approximately 40 with Graves' ophthalmopathy and 57 with stable Graves' hyperthyroidism. Following sampling, methimazole starting at 30 mg daily was given to hyperthyroidism patients, and high-dose intravenous methylprednisolone was given to ophthalmopathy patients. Thyroid tissue and blood T-cell repertoires from more than 5 Graves' hyperthyroidism patients were also compared in the study.

Stable Graves' hyperthyroidism was defined as the absence of progression to ophthalmopathy over 18 months of follow-up. Hyperthyroidism patients were newly diagnosed, with disease duration under 2 months, and aged 18 to 65 years. Exclusion was applied to patients with uncontrolled infections, other autoimmune diseases, pregnancy or lactation. Diagnoses were established on the basis of clinical symptoms, serum thyroxine and TRAb, thyroid ultrasound, and orbital computed tomography. PBMCs were separated from approximately 9.9 ml of fresh peripheral blood using Ficoll-Paque density gradient centrifugation. Trizol reagent was used to extract total RNA, and RNA quality was then checked on an Agilent 2100 Bioanalyzer. General findings and caveats noted by the study authors: Sample size was not statistically predetermined, and blinding of investigators to group allocation was not performed. Ophthalmopathy was separated from stable hyperthyroidism by a 13 V-J signature model, with about 88% sensitivity and about 81% specificity obtained in cross-validation and 80%/75% obtained in testing. In validation, progression to ophthalmopathy was predicted by the model with around 71% sensitivity and 72.22% specificity, a median of around 6.5 months before onset. Most expanded thyroid clonotypes (frequency above 0.001) were also found in blood, which suggests that blood repertoires may mirror thyroid immune responses.

In the germline V gene, CDR1 corresponds to SGDLS and CDR2 to YYNGEE. The CDR3 runs 17 amino acids, cysteine and phenylalanine included. Only CDR3 DNA remains: 51 bases, in frame from the first base. Relative to germline, V is 3 bases shorter and J is 3 bases shorter, with 21 bases between their ends. Concerning this clonotype itself: Its antigen target is currently unknown. Base quality data are lacking; no much larger clone is found one base away.

The TCR beta CDR3 regions were amplified from the RNA transcripts. The first round of RT-PCR for the TCR CDR3 was performed with the HTBI primer set and the Qiagen OneStep RT-PCR kit. Libraries were constructed in a second round of multiplex PCR, after which size selection and purification were carried out. Sequencing of the libraries was done on an Illumina HiSeq2000 using paired-end 100 bp reads. Concerning the study's data processing: Raw data were processed with SOAPnuke, discarding reads with adapters, uncalled bases, mean Phred below 15, or no exact constant-primer or identifier match. COPE v1.2.5 was used to merge the high-quality paired reads, and each unique nucleotide sequence was defined as a clonotype. MiTCR v1.1 was used to align the clonotypes against IMGT TRBV, TRBD and TRBJ reference segments. The analysis was restricted to V-J combinations with a frequency above 0.0001, which together covered roughly 99% of the repertoires. A TCS score was defined as the ratio of F50 (clonal expansion) to E x V (chaos), with BLOSUM62-based TCRdist applied between CDR3 peptides within each V-J. Welch's t-statistics and random forest reduced fewer than 550 V-J features to roughly 13, which were used in a naive Bayes classifier (R e1071). Thyroid-blood repertoire similarity was quantified with the Morisita-Horn index. TCRdb reprocessed the public reads (quality trimming at Q25 with fastp, clone calling with MiXCR) and kept in-frame beta chains. Identical CDR3 proteins give one entry, which carries the most common genes and DNA. Clone size and V and J calls follow TCRdb, not the original study. The table for this sample lists about 840,000 distinct CDR3 sequences; around 39% of them were counted only once. Jointly, the top ten make up 8.9% of the sample.

The rearranged chain carries TRBV9 and TRBJ1-2, with the D gene too uncertain to name. Sequencing was done on a sample of blood. The receptor was isolated from a man younger than 30 with Graves' hyperthyroidism. The sequenced DNA: TGTGCCAGCAGCGATGGACCTTCCCTTTCGGGCTACTATGGCTACACCTTC. Its translation reads: CASSDGPSLSGYYGYTF.